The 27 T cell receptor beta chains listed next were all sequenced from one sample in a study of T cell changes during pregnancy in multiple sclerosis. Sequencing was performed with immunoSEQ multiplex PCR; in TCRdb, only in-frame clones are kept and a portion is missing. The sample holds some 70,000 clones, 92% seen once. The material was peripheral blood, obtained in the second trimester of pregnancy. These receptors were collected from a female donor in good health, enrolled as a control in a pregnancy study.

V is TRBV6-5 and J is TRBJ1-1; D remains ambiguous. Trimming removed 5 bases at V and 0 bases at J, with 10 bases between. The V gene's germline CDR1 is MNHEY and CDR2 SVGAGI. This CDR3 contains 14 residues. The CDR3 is CASSRRVMNTEAFF. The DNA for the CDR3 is TGTGCCAGCAGTCGGAGGGTCATGAACACTGAAGCTTTCTTT.

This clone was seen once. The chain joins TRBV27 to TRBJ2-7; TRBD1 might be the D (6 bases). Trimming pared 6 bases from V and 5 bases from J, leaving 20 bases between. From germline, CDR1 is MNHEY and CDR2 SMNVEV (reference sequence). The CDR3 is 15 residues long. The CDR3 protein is CASSALPTGTHEQYF. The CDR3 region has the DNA TGTGCCAGCAGCGCGTTACCAACAGGGACCCACGAGCAGTACTTC.

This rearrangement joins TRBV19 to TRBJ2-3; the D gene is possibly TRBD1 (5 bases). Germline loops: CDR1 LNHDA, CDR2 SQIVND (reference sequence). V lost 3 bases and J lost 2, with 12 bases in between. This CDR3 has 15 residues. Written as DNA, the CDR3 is TGTGCCAGTAGTATTTACGACAGCTACACAGATACGCAGTATTTT. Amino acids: CASSIYDSYTDTQYF.

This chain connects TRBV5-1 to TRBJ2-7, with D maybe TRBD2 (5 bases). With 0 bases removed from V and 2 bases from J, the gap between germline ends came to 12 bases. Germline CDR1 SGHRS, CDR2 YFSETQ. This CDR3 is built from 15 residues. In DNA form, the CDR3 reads TGCGCCAGCAGCTTGGTTACGGGGAGTGCCTACGAGCAGTACTTC. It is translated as CASSLVTGSAYEQYF.

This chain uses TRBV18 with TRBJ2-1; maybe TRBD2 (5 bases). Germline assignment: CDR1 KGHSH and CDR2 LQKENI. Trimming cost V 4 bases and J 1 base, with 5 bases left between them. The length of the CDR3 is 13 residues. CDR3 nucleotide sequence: TGTGCCAGCTCACGGACTTCCTACAATGAGCAGTTCTTC. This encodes CASSRTSYNEQFF.

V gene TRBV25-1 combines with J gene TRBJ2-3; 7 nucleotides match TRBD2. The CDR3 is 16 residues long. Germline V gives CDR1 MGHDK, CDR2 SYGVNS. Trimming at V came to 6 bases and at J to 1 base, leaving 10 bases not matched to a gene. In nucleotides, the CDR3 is TGTGCCAGCAGGGCAGATAGCGGGCGCGGCACAGATACGCAGTATTTT. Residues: CASRADSGRGTDTQYF.

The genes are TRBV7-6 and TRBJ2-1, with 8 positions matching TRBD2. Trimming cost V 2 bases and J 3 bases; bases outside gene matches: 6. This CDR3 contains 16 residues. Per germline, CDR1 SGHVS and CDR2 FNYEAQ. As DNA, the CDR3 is TGTGCCAGCAGCTTAATCCAAGCGGGGGACTACAATGAGCAGTTCTTC. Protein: CASSLIQAGDYNEQFF.

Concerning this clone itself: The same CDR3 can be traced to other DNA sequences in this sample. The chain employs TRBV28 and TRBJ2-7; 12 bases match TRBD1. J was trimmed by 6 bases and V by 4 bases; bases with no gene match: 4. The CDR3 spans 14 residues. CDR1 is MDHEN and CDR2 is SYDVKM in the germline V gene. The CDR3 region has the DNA TGTGCCAGCAGTTATGGGACAGGGGGCGGCGAGCAGTACTTC. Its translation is CASSYGTGGGEQYF.

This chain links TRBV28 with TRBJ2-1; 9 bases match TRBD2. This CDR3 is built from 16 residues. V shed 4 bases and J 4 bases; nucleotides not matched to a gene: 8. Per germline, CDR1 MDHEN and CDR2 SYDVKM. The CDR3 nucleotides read TGTGCCAGCAGTTCCCCTAGCGGGATGGAGTACAATGAGCAGTTCTTC. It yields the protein CASSSPSGMEYNEQFF.

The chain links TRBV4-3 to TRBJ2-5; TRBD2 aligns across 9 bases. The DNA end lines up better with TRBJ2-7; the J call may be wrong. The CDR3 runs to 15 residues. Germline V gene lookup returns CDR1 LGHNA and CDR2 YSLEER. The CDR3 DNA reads TGCGCCAGCAGCCAAGAGTTTCTAGCGGGGTACGAGCAGTACTTC. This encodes CASSQEFLAGYEQYF.

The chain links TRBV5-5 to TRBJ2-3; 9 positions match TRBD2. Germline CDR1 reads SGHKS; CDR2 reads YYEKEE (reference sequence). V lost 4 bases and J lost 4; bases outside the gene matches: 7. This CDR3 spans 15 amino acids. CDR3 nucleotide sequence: TGTGCCAGCAGCATTCAGCGGGAGGTCTCAGATACGCAGTATTTT. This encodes CASSIQREVSDTQYF.

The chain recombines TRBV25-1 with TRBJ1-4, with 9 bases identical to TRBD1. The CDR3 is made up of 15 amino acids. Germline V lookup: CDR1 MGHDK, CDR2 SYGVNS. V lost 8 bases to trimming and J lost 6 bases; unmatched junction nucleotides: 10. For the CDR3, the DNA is TGTGCCAGCGGATCGGACAGGGGAGGGCATGAAAAACTGTTTTTT. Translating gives CASGSDRGGHEKLFF.

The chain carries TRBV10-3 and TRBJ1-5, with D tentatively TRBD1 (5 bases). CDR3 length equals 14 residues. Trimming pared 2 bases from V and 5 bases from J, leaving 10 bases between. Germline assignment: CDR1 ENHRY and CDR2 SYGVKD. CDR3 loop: CAISEGAPDQPQHF. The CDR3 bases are TGTGCCATCAGTGAGGGGGCGCCCGATCAGCCCCAGCATTTT.

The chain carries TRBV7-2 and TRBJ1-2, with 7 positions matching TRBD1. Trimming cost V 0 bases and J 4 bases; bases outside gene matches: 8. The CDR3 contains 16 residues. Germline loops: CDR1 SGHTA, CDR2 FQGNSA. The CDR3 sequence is CASSLASNRGSYGYTF. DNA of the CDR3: TGTGCCAGCAGCTTAGCCAGTAACAGGGGAAGCTATGGCTACACCTTC.

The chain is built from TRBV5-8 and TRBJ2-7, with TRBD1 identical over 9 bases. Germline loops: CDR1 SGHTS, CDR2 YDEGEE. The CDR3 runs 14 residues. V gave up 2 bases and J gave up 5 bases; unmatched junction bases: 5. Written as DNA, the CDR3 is TGTGCCAGCAGCTTAAGGACAGGGGTGGACGAGCAGTACTTC. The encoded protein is CASSLRTGVDEQYF.

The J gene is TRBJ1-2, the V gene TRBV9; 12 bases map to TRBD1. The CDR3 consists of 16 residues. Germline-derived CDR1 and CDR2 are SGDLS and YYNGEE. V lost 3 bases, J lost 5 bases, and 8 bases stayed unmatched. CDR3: CASSGAGTGGRYGYTF. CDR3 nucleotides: TGTGCCAGCAGCGGGGCCGGGACAGGGGGCAGGTATGGCTACACCTTC.

The CDR3 sequence is CASSAGASYGYTF. For the CDR3, the DNA is TGCGCCAGCAGTGCCGGAGCCAGCTATGGCTACACCTTC. This chain links TRBV10-1 with TRBJ1-2, with D hard to call. V gave up 4 bases and J gave up 4 bases, with 10 bases separating them. This CDR3 has 13 amino acids. Germline lookup yields CDR1 WNHNN and CDR2 SYGVQD (reference sequence).

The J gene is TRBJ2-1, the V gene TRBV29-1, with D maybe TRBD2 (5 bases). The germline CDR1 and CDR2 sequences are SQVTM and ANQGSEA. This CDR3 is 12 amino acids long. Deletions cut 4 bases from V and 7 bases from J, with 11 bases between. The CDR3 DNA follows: TGCAGCGTTGCGGGCGGGCGGAATGAGCAGTTCTTC. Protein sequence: CSVAGGRNEQFF.

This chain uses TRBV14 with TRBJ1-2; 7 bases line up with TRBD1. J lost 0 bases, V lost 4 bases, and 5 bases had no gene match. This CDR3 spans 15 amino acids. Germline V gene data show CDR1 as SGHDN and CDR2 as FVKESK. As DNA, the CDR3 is TGTGCCAGCAGCCCACCCGGGACAGCTAACTATGGCTACACCTTC. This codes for CASSPPGTANYGYTF.

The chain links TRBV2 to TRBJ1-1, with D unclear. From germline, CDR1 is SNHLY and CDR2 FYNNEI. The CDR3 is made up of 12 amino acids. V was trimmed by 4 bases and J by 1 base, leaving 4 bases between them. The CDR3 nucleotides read TGTGCCAGCAGTGGACAGAACACTGAAGCTTTCTTT. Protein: CASSGQNTEAFF.

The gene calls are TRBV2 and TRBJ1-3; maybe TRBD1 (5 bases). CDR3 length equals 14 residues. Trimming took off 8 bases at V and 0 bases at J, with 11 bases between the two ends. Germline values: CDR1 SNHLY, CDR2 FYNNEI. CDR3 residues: CASVGGASGNTIYF. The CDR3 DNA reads TGTGCCAGCGTCGGGGGAGCCTCTGGAAACACCATATATTTT.

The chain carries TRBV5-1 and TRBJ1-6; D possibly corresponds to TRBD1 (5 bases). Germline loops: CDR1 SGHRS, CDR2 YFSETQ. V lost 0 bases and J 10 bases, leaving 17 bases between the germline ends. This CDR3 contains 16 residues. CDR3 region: CASSLAGPGLGSPLHF. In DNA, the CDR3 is TGCGCCAGCAGCTTGGCTGGTCCAGGGCTGGGATCACCCCTCCACTTT.

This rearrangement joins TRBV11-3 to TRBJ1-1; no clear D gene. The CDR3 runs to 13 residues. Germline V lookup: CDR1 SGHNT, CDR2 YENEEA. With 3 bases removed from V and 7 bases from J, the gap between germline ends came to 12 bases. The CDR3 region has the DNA TGTGCCAGCAGCTTGGGAGCTAAGGATGAAGCTTTCTTT. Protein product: CASSLGAKDEAFF.

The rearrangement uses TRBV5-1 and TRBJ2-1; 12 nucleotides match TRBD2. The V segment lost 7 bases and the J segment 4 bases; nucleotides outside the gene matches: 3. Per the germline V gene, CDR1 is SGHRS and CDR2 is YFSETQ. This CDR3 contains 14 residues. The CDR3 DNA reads TGCGCCAGCTCTAGCGGGAGGGATTACAATGAGCAGTTCTTC. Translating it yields CASSSGRDYNEQFF.

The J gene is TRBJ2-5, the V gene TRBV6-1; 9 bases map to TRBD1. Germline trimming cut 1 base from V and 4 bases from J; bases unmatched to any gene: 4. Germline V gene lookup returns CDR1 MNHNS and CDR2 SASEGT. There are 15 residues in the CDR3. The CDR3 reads CASSEGGQGGETQYF. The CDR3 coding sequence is TGTGCCAGCAGTGAAGGGGGACAGGGTGGAGAGACCCAGTACTTC.

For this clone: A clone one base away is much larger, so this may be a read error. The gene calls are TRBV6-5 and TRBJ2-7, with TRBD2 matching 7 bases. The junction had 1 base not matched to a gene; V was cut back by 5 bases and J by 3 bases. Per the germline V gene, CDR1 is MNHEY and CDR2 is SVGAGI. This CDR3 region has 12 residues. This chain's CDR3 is CASSGGDYEQYF. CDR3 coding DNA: TGTGCCAGCAGTGGGGGGGACTACGAGCAGTACTTC.

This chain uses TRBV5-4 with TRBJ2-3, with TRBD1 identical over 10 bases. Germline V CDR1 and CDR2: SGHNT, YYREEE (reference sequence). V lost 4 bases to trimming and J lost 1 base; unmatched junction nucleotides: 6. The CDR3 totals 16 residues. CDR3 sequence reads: CASSRQGARGTDTQYF. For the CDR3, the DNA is TGTGCCAGCAGCAGACAGGGGGCGCGTGGCACAGATACGCAGTATTTT. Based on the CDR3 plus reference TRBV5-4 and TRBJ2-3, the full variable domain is ETGVTQSPTHLIKTRGQQVTLRCSSQSGHNTVSWYQQALGQGPQFIFQYYREEENGRGNFPPRFSGLQFPNYSSELNVNALELDDSALYLCASSRQGARGTDTQYFGPGTRLTVL.